The entry that follows covers one T cell receptor beta chain sequence. This sample stems from a study of blood T cell repertoires in COVID-19. Trimming stripped 5 bases from V and 1 base from J, with 11 bases between. Germline assignment: CDR1 LGHDT and CDR2 YNNKEL (reference sequence). There are 14 residues in the CDR3. Per the original methods: Researchers report that nucleated cell counts were estimated from reference gene primer amplification. TCRdb's table, derived via immunoSEQ multiplex PCR, lists solely in-frame clones and lacks some. V and J calls and clone size are as listed in that table; D and trimming were resolved from the DNA. Here the sample spans 150,000 to 200,000 clones, about 81% being singletons.

Sequenced: peripheral blood. The sequence was collected from a man aged 60 to 75 with active or convalescent COVID-19. This chain links TRBV3-1 (or the pseudogene TRBV3-2) with TRBJ1-1, with D maybe TRBD1 (6 bases). In nucleotides, the CDR3 is TGTGCCAGCAGCATTAGGGACAAGAACACTGAAGCTTTCTTT. This sequence encodes CASSIRDKNTEAFF.